The 18 T cell receptor beta chains in this list originate from one sample, sequenced in a study of T cells in Graves' hyperthyroidism and ophthalmopathy. TCR beta CDR3 regions were amplified from RNA. The TCR CDR3 first-round RT-PCR relied on the HTBI primer set. Each CDR3 protein gets one entry after TCRdb re-called the multiplex PCR reads with MiXCR. The sample holds 200,000 to 250,000 distinct CDR3 sequences, around 15% seen once. Specimen: blood. The receptors were sampled from a woman between 18 and 29 years old with Graves' ophthalmopathy.

The V gene is TRBV9, the J gene TRBJ2-2; 8 bases are a match to TRBD2. CDR1 SGDLS and CDR2 YYNGEE come from the germline V gene. V dropped 3 bases and J dropped 8; count of bases not matched to a gene: 12. The CDR3 covers 16 residues. CDR3 loop: CASSAKAGETPGELFF. As DNA, the CDR3 is TGTGCCAGCAGCGCCAAAGCGGGGGAAACTCCTGGGGAGCTGTTTTTT. The variable domain in full, completed from reference TRBV9 and TRBJ2-2, reads DSGVTQTPKHLITATGQRVTLRCSPRSGDLSVYWYQQSLDQGLQFLIQYYNGEERAKGNILERFSAQQFPDLHSELNLSSLELGDSALYFCASSAKAGETPGELFFGEGSRLTVL.

The chain carries TRBV28 and TRBJ2-5; D is tentatively TRBD1 or TRBD2 (7 bases each). CDR1 MDHEN and CDR2 SYDVKM come from the germline V gene. V lost 8 bases to trimming and J lost 4 bases, with 20 bases between them. The CDR3 length is 15 residues. CDR3 in amino acids: CASGDRATGGETQYF. The CDR3 nucleotides are TGTGCCAGCGGGGACAGAGCAACGGGAGGAGAGACCCAGTACTTC.

Ten or more counts support this clonotype. The chain carries TRBV7-9 and TRBJ2-2; D not resolved. There are 17 residues in the CDR3. V was pared by 1 base and J by 6 bases, with 18 bases between. CDR1 SEHNR and CDR2 FQNEAQ come from the germline V gene (reference sequence). The CDR3 sequence is CASSLVRTDLSAGELFF. The CDR3 bases are TGTGCCAGCAGCTTAGTCCGGACGGACCTCTCGGCCGGGGAGCTGTTTTTT. Based on the CDR3 plus reference TRBV7-9 and TRBJ2-2, the full variable domain is DTGVSQNPRHKITKRGQNVTFRCDPISEHNRLYWYRQTLGQGPEFLTYFQNEAQLEKSRLLSDRFSAERPKGSFSTLEIQRTEQGDSAMYLCASSLVRTDLSAGELFFGEGSRLTVL.

This clonotype was observed many times. The rearrangement joins TRBV5-6 to TRBJ2-7, with TRBD1 identical over 8 bases. The CDR3 has 14 amino acids. Trimming cost V 0 bases and J 3 bases; bases outside gene matches: 2. Germline-derived CDR1 and CDR2 are SGHDT and YYEEEE. CDR3 amino acids: CASSLGTGNYEQYF. The CDR3 nucleotides read TGTGCCAGCAGCTTGGGGACAGGGAACTACGAGCAGTACTTC. Full variable domain (remainder filled in from reference TRBV5-6 and TRBJ2-7): DAGVTQSPTHLIKTRGQQVTLRCSPKSGHDTVSWYQQALGQGPQFIFQYYEEEERQRGNFPDRFSGHQFPNYSSELNVNALLLGDSALYLCASSLGTGNYEQYFGPGTRLTVT.

For this clonotype: A much more abundant neighbour one base away suggests this may be a read error. The gene calls are TRBV18 and TRBJ1-1, with D unclear. Between the trimmed V and J ends, which lost 3 bases and 3 bases, there was a span of 5 bases. Germline V gene data show CDR1 as KGHSH and CDR2 as LQKENI. CDR3 length equals 12 residues. The DNA for the CDR3 is TGTGCCAGCTCACCGGAGTACACTGAAGCTTTCTTT. This translates into CASSPEYTEAFF. Looking up the rest from reference TRBV18 and TRBJ1-1 gives the full variable domain: NAGVMQNPRHLVRRRGQEARLRCSPMKGHSHVYWYRQLPEEGLKFMVYLQKENIIDESGMPKERFSAEFPKEGPSILRIQQVVRGDSAAYFCASSPEYTEAFFGQGTRLTVV.

This clonotype came up many times. The chain employs TRBV25-1 and TRBJ2-7; 9 bases fit TRBD2. Per germline, CDR1 MGHDK and CDR2 SYGVNS. Trimming took 4 bases from V and 2 from J; bases not matched to a gene: 3. The CDR3 has 14 amino acids. CDR3 amino acids: CASSVSGGTYEQYF. The CDR3 DNA follows: TGTGCCAGCAGTGTTAGCGGGGGCACCTACGAGCAGTACTTC.

This clonotype was seen many times. V usage is TRBV3-1 and J usage is TRBJ1-1; 7 nucleotides align to TRBD1. V dropped 2 bases and J dropped 7; count of bases not matched to a gene: 4. Germline CDR1 and CDR2: LGHDT and YNNKEL (reference sequence). This CDR3 region has 13 residues. The chain's CDR3 is CASSQWRGHEAFF. The CDR3 nucleotides are TGTGCCAGCAGCCAATGGAGGGGGCATGAAGCTTTCTTT.

Ten or more counts support this clonotype. V gene TRBV2 combines with J gene TRBJ2-1; D possibly uses TRBD1 or TRBD2 (5 bases each). Germline loops: CDR1 SNHLY, CDR2 FYNNEI. Trimming pared 8 bases from V and 1 base from J, leaving 12 bases between. The CDR3 is 14 residues long. The CDR3, as DNA: TGTGCCAGCGAGGGGAGTCGATCCTACAATGAGCAGTTCTTC. This codes for CASEGSRSYNEQFF.

This chain connects TRBV13 to TRBJ2-3; D perhaps matches TRBD2 (6 bases). V lost 2 bases to trimming and J lost 1 base, with 10 bases between them. CDR1 and CDR2 from the germline V gene are PRHDT and FYEKMQ (reference sequence). There are 15 residues in the CDR3. CDR3 nucleotide sequence: TGTGCCAGCAGCTTATATTCTAGCGGCACAGATACGCAGTATTTT. It specifies CASSLYSSGTDTQYF.

This clonotype occurred a few times. Given a much more abundant clone one base away, this may be a read error. The chain couples TRBV9 to TRBJ2-1; D is unresolved. The better agreement between TRBJ2-7 and the DNA end casts doubt on the J call. The CDR3 spans 16 residues. The germline gives CDR1 SGDLS, CDR2 YYNGEE. In nucleotides, the CDR3 is TGTGCCAGCAGCGTAGGCGACTTCAGCTCCTACAATGAGCAGTACTTC. It encodes CASSVGDFSSYNEQYF.

The table lists this clonotype with many counts. The chain links TRBV6-6 to TRBJ1-2, with TRBD1 as a possible D gene (5 bases). Trimming pared 2 bases from V and 4 bases from J, leaving 11 bases between. CDR3 size: 14 residues. Germline V gives CDR1 MNHNY, CDR2 SVGAGI (reference sequence). CDR3 protein: CASSYGRAAYGYTF. The CDR3 nucleotides are TGTGCCAGCAGTTACGGCAGGGCAGCCTATGGCTACACCTTC.

This clonotype has ten or more counts. V gene TRBV7-9 combines with J gene TRBJ1-1; 10 bases align to TRBD1. In germline, CDR1 is SEHNR, CDR2 FQNEAQ (reference sequence). V gave up 6 bases and J gave up 11 bases; unmatched junction bases: 9. The CDR3 sequence is 13 residues long. The CDR3 region has the DNA TGTGCCAGCAGGTCGACAGGGGGCCCCTCGGCTTTCTTT. This codes for CASRSTGGPSAFF.

This clonotype showed up many times. V and J are TRBV7-2 and TRBJ2-1, with D hard to call. The V end was cut by 4 bases, the J end by 0 bases, with 7 bases between. The CDR3 covers 14 residues. From germline, CDR1 is SGHTA and CDR2 FQGNSA. The DNA of the CDR3 is TGTGCCAGCAGCTCATCGAGCTCCTACAATGAGCAGTTCTTC. Amino acids: CASSSSSSYNEQFF.

This clonotype has a count of ten or more. The rearrangement uses TRBV24-1 and TRBJ2-7; D is unclear. CDR3 length: 22 residues. The V gene lost 4 bases and the J gene lost 4 bases, with 37 bases spanning the gap. Germline assignment: CDR1 KGHDR and CDR2 SFDVKD. The CDR3 protein is CATSERDFWAYLSVNLGYEQYF. The CDR3 DNA follows: TGTGCCACCAGTGAGCGCGACTTTTGGGCGTATCTTTCGGTCAATTTGGGATACGAGCAGTACTTC.

This clonotype was counted many times. V and J are TRBV6-2 or TRBV6-3 and TRBJ2-3; 8 bases agree with TRBD1. V was clipped by 7 bases and J by 4 bases; unmatched bases: 4. CDR3 length equals 13 residues. The germline V gene has CDR1 MNHEY and CDR2 SVGEGT. The CDR3 DNA reads TGTGCCAGCAACGACAGGGGCGCAGATACGCAGTATTTT. The encoded protein is CASNDRGADTQYF.

This clonotype was seen many times. This chain connects TRBV5-8 to TRBJ1-5; D call uncertain. The CDR3 is 14 amino acids. The V end was cut by 4 bases, the J end by 1 base, with 9 bases between. Germline-derived CDR1 and CDR2 are SGHTS and YDEGEE. The CDR3 coding sequence is TGTGCCAGCAGCCGCGACGGAAGCAATCAGCCCCAGCATTTT. Translated, it gives CASSRDGSNQPQHF.

This clonotype was counted a single time. The chain links TRBV3-1 to TRBJ2-3; D unclear. Trimming took 4 bases from V and 3 from J, leaving 11 bases between them. Germline values: CDR1 LGHDT, CDR2 YNNKEL (reference sequence). The length of the CDR3 is 14 residues. The CDR3, as DNA: TGTGCCAGCAGCCCCCTAATAGGGACAGATACGCAGTATTTT. Amino acid sequence: CASSPLIGTDTQYF.

This clonotype has at least ten counts. The rearrangement links TRBV5-1 to TRBJ2-5; TRBD1 agrees at 9 bases. V lost 3 bases, J lost 3 bases, and 0 bases stayed unmatched. Per the germline V gene, CDR1 is SGHRS and CDR2 is YFSETQ. This CDR3 has 13 amino acids. CDR3 coding DNA: TGCGCCAGCAGCTGGGACAGGGAAGAGACCCAGTACTTC. It yields the protein CASSWDREETQYF.